Shown below are 30 T cell receptor beta chains from a single sample sequenced in a study of T cell responses to AZD1222 COVID-19 vaccine. Using immunoSEQ multiplex PCR, the repertoire was profiled, and TCRdb retains in-frame clones only, with some absent. The top ten clones hold approximately 7.6% of a sample with roughly 120,000 clones, roughly nine tenths of them seen once. Sequences were derived from peripheral blood, sampled on day 0 of AZD1222 vaccination. These receptors were taken from an adult in good health.

The V and J genes are TRBV12-3 or TRBV12-4 and TRBJ1-3, with D uncertain. The CDR3 is 13 residues long. V gave up 5 bases and J gave up 0 bases, with 5 bases separating them. CDR3 loop: CASSGNSGNTIYF. The CDR3 nucleotides are TGTGCCAGCAGTGGGAACTCTGGAAACACCATATATTTT.

This rearrangement joins TRBV7-6 to TRBJ2-3; 7 bases are shared with TRBD1. CDR1 SGHVS and CDR2 FNYEAQ come from the germline V gene. The CDR3 is 15 residues long. J gave up 3 bases and V 5 bases, and 8 bases lay outside the gene matches. For the CDR3, the DNA is TGTGCCAGCAGCCTGGGGACAGTTAAGACAGATACGCAGTATTTT. Translated, it gives CASSLGTVKTDTQYF. The entire variable domain, with the rest obtained from reference TRBV7-6 and TRBJ2-3, is as follows: GAGVSQSPRYKVTKRGQDVALRCDPISGHVSLYWYRQALGQGPEFLTYFNYEAQQDKSGLPNDRFSAERPEGSISTLTIQRTEQRDSAMYRCASSLGTVKTDTQYFGPGTRLTVL.

J is TRBJ1-6 and V is TRBV4-1; D not resolved. The germline V gene has CDR1 MGHRA and CDR2 YSYEKL. V dropped 0 bases and J dropped 7 bases, with 4 bases sitting between them. The CDR3 has 13 amino acids. The CDR3 DNA follows: TGCGCCAGCAGCCAAGACAGCAATTCACCCCTCCACTTT. It codes for CASSQDSNSPLHF.

This chain joins TRBV5-4 and TRBJ2-7, with 8 positions matching TRBD2. V lost 2 bases to trimming and J lost 4 bases; unmatched junction nucleotides: 2. This CDR3 region has 13 residues. CDR1 is SGHNT, CDR2 YYREEE, per germline (reference sequence). The CDR3 is CASSLVAGYEQYF. The CDR3, as DNA: TGTGCCAGCAGCTTAGTAGCGGGATACGAGCAGTACTTC.

The gene calls are TRBV19 and TRBJ1-2; D might be TRBD1 (6 bases). V gave up 5 bases and J gave up 4 bases, with 8 bases separating them. The CDR3 totals 12 residues. Germline loops: CDR1 LNHDA, CDR2 SQIVND (reference sequence). The CDR3 DNA reads TGTGCCAGTAGTGGAGGGGGCTATGGCTACACCTTC. It is translated as CASSGGGYGYTF.

V usage is TRBV14 and J usage is TRBJ2-4; 7 bases are a match to TRBD2. This CDR3 region has 17 residues. Germline CDR1 is SGHDN and CDR2 is FVKESK. With V trimmed by 0 bases and J by 2 bases, 7 bases remained unmatched. In DNA form, the CDR3 reads TGTGCCAGCAGCCAAGATTCGTTCGGGGGGACCAAAAACATTCAGTACTTC. Protein product: CASSQDSFGGTKNIQYF.

This clone has more than one count but fewer than ten. The chain couples TRBV19 to TRBJ2-1, with D unresolved. Germline V lookup: CDR1 LNHDA, CDR2 SQIVND (reference sequence). V lost 7 bases to trimming and J lost 12 bases, with 16 bases between them. This CDR3 has 12 residues. The CDR3 loop is CASTNGPLGQFF. CDR3 nucleotide sequence: TGTGCCAGTACCAACGGGCCCCTCGGGCAGTTCTTC.

The sample holds one count of this clone. The J gene is TRBJ1-2, the V gene TRBV3-1 (or the pseudogene TRBV3-2), with D uncertain. V was pared by 4 bases and J by 7 bases, with 16 bases between. Germline CDR1 is LGHDT and CDR2 is YNNKEL (reference sequence). CDR3 length: 14 residues. The CDR3 here is CASSLADGVSGYTF. In nucleotides, the CDR3 is TGTGCCAGCAGCCTTGCCGACGGGGTCTCTGGCTACACCTTC.

The chain links TRBV12-3 or TRBV12-4 to TRBJ1-2, with 7 bases fitting TRBD1. The length of the CDR3 is 13 residues. The ends lost 5 bases at V and 7 bases at J; junction bases unmatched: 7. CDR3 in DNA: TGTGCCAGCAGTCCTACAGGGGTGAGTGGCTACACCTTC. Translated, it gives CASSPTGVSGYTF.

The chain is built from TRBV4-2 and TRBJ2-5; TRBD2 matches 12 bases. Germline CDR1 LGHNA, CDR2 YNFKEQ. The CDR3 extends over 16 amino acids. With V trimmed by 2 bases and J by 9 bases, 10 bases remained unmatched. The CDR3 DNA sequence: TGTGCCAGCAGCCAATTACTAGCGGGGGGTCCGGGGGCCCAGTACTTC. Translating it yields CASSQLLAGGPGAQYF.

Here the CDR3 DNA reads TGTGCCAGCAGTGATATCCCTCCCCCTGAAGCTTTCTTT. This encodes CASSDIPPPEAFF. The chain uses TRBV2 and TRBJ1-1; the D is unclear. Deletions cut 3 bases from V and 6 bases from J, with 11 bases between. The germline gives CDR1 SNHLY, CDR2 FYNNEI. The CDR3 length is 13 residues.

The V gene is TRBV29-1, the J gene TRBJ1-4, with D perhaps matching TRBD1 (5 bases). CDR1 and CDR2 from the germline V gene are SQVTM and ANQGSEA. V gave up 6 bases and J gave up 5 bases, with 10 bases separating them. The CDR3 runs to 12 residues. The CDR3 region is CSVAQENEKLFF. DNA of the CDR3: TGCAGCGTCGCACAGGAAAATGAAAAACTGTTTTTT.

V is TRBV7-9 and J is TRBJ1-6; TRBD1 aligns across 7 bases. The V gene end was trimmed by 1 base and the J gene end by 6 bases; junction bases not matched to a gene: 6. CDR1 and CDR2 from the germline V gene are SEHNR and FQNEAQ (reference sequence). The CDR3 totals 16 residues. CDR3 coding DNA: TGTGCCAGCAGCTTAGATTGGGGACAGTCTAATTCACCCCTCCACTTT. It encodes CASSLDWGQSNSPLHF.

J is TRBJ2-7 and V is TRBV6-5, with D perhaps TRBD1 or TRBD2 (5 bases each). CDR1 is MNHEY and CDR2 is SVGAGI in the germline V gene. Trimming took 7 bases from V and 2 from J, leaving 15 bases between them. The CDR3 consists of 14 residues. CDR3 in amino acids: CASTEGWGTYEQYF. The CDR3 nucleotides read TGTGCCAGCACCGAGGGGTGGGGTACCTACGAGCAGTACTTC.

The gene calls are TRBV6-5 and TRBJ1-2; TRBD1 might be the D (6 bases). Trimming shortened V by 7 bases and J by 4 bases, and 16 bases separated the two germline ends. The length of the CDR3 is 14 residues. Germline V lookup: CDR1 MNHEY, CDR2 SVGAGI. This chain's CDR3 is CASTSSAGVYGYTF. CDR3 in DNA: TGTGCCAGCACCTCATCGGCAGGGGTCTATGGCTACACCTTC.

The rearrangement joins TRBV7-6 to TRBJ2-7; possibly TRBD1 for D (6 bases). Germline CDR1 and CDR2: SGHVS and FNYEAQ. The germline V and J ends were trimmed by 1 base and 5 bases, with 15 bases remaining between them. The CDR3 is 15 residues long. This CDR3 reads CASSLEGHQGNEQYF. In DNA form, the CDR3 reads TGTGCCAGCAGCTTAGAGGGACACCAAGGCAACGAGCAGTACTTC.

This chain uses TRBV19 with TRBJ2-6; D remains ambiguous. V gave up 4 bases and J gave up 0 bases, with 13 bases separating them. In germline, CDR1 is LNHDA, CDR2 SQIVND (reference sequence). The CDR3 spans 17 residues. CDR3 sequence: CASSTRGRLSGANVLTF. In DNA, the CDR3 is TGTGCCAGTAGTACCCGAGGCAGGCTCTCTGGGGCCAACGTCCTGACTTTC. The variable domain in full, completed from reference TRBV19 and TRBJ2-6, reads DGGITQSPKYLFRKEGQNVTLSCEQNLNHDAMYWYRQDPGQGLRLIYYSQIVNDFQKGDIAEGYSVSREKKESFPLTVTSAQKNPTAFYLCASSTRGRLSGANVLTFGAGSRLTVL.

The V gene is TRBV4-1, the J gene TRBJ1-1; 11 bases line up with TRBD1. Trimming at V came to 3 bases and at J to 4 bases, leaving 10 bases not matched to a gene. Germline CDR1 and CDR2: MGHRA and YSYEKL. The CDR3 runs 17 residues. Here the CDR3 reads CASSHGQGAREGTEAFF. Written as DNA, the CDR3 is TGCGCCAGCAGCCACGGACAGGGGGCCAGGGAGGGCACTGAAGCTTTCTTT.

This chain joins TRBV4-2 and TRBJ1-6; TRBD1 is a possible D gene (5 bases). Per germline, CDR1 LGHNA and CDR2 YNFKEQ. V dropped 0 bases and J dropped 10 bases, with 16 bases sitting between them. The CDR3 extends over 16 amino acids. The CDR3 reads CASSQDQGREKSPLHF. In nucleotides, the CDR3 is TGTGCCAGCAGCCAAGATCAGGGAAGAGAGAAATCACCCCTCCACTTT.

The chain couples TRBV18 to TRBJ2-5; weak D call: TRBD1 (7 bases). CDR1 is KGHSH and CDR2 is LQKENI in the germline V gene. With 8 bases removed from V and 7 bases from J, the gap between germline ends came to 17 bases. CDR3 length: 13 amino acids. DNA for the CDR3: TGTGCCAGCCTTGGGACAGTCGGGGGGACCCAGTACTTC. It is translated as CASLGTVGGTQYF.

The rearrangement joins TRBV7-6 to TRBJ2-4, with 8 bases matching TRBD1. With V trimmed by 4 bases and J by 5 bases, 4 bases remained unmatched. The CDR3 is 14 residues long. Germline V gene lookup returns CDR1 SGHVS and CDR2 FNYEAQ. CDR3 DNA: TGTGCCAGCAGCTCAGGACAGGGTCAAAACATTCAGTACTTC. This encodes CASSSGQGQNIQYF.

J is TRBJ2-7 and V is TRBV4-2; TRBD2 agrees at 9 bases. Per germline, CDR1 LGHNA and CDR2 YNFKEQ. The V and J ends lost 1 base and 2 bases, in that order; junction bases with no gene match: 3. The CDR3 runs 15 residues. DNA for the CDR3: TGTGCCAGCAGCCAAGGACTAGCGGATCCCTACGAGCAGTACTTC. This gives the protein CASSQGLADPYEQYF.

The chain carries TRBV18 and TRBJ2-7; D gene unclear. Trimming pared 0 bases from V and 4 bases from J, leaving 7 bases between. Germline lookup yields CDR1 KGHSH and CDR2 LQKENI. This CDR3 is built from 13 residues. The CDR3 sequence: CASSPPNPYEQYF. CDR3 sequence (DNA): TGTGCCAGCTCACCACCGAACCCTTACGAGCAGTACTTC. The variable domain in full, completed from reference TRBV18 and TRBJ2-7, reads NAGVMQNPRHLVRRRGQEARLRCSPMKGHSHVYWYRQLPEEGLKFMVYLQKENIIDESGMPKERFSAEFPKEGPSILRIQQVVRGDSAAYFCASSPPNPYEQYFGPGTRLTVT.

The CDR3 loop reads CASSVEGGFVYEQYF. The CDR3, as DNA: TGTGCCAGCAGCGTAGAGGGGGGGTTCGTCTACGAGCAGTACTTC. This chain connects TRBV9 to TRBJ2-7; D perhaps matches TRBD2 (7 bases). V was pared by 0 bases and J by 3 bases, with 13 bases between. Germline values: CDR1 SGDLS, CDR2 YYNGEE. The CDR3 runs 15 residues.

The chain joins TRBV6-2 or TRBV6-3 to TRBJ1-3; D is unresolved. The germline V and J ends were trimmed by 5 bases and 0 bases, with 11 bases remaining between them. This CDR3 comprises 15 residues. CDR1 is MNHEY and CDR2 is SVGEGT in the germline V gene. CDR3 in amino acids: CASSTPGSSGNTIYF. CDR3 DNA: TGTGCCAGCAGTACCCCTGGGAGCTCTGGAAACACCATATATTTT.

J is TRBJ1-4 and V is TRBV2; tentative D call: TRBD1 (6 bases). Germline V gene lookup returns CDR1 SNHLY and CDR2 FYNNEI. V was clipped by 7 bases and J by 7 bases, with 25 bases between them. The CDR3 extends over 17 amino acids. The CDR3 sequence is CASIRRRGEGISEKLFF. The CDR3 DNA reads TGTGCCAGCATTCGGAGAAGGGGGGAAGGCATTAGTGAAAAACTGTTTTTT.

This sequence joins TRBV7-9 and TRBJ1-2; D ambiguous. Germline CDR1 is SEHNR and CDR2 is FQNEAQ (reference sequence). V lost 2 bases to trimming and J lost 4 bases, with 8 bases between them. This CDR3 is 13 amino acids long. CDR3 loop: CASSLTNSYGYTF. The CDR3 DNA follows: TGTGCCAGCAGCTTAACAAACAGCTATGGCTACACCTTC.

The rearrangement joins TRBV2 to TRBJ2-7; D not certain. The length of the CDR3 is 13 residues. The germline V gene encodes CDR1 SNHLY and CDR2 FYNNEI. V lost 3 bases and J 1 base, leaving 7 bases between the germline ends. CDR3 nucleotide sequence: TGTGCCAGCAGTGATGGAGCTTCCTACGAGCAGTACTTC. It specifies CASSDGASYEQYF.

The V call is TRBV29-1, the J call TRBJ2-5; TRBD1 matches at 7 bases. The CDR3 has 12 residues. V dropped 6 bases and J dropped 4; count of bases not matched to a gene: 5. Per the germline V gene, CDR1 is SQVTM and CDR2 is ANQGSEA. CDR3 bases: TGCAGCGTCACGACAGGGATAGAGACCCAGTACTTC. Its protein product is CSVTTGIETQYF.

The chain couples TRBV7-9 to TRBJ2-2; 8 nucleotides agree with TRBD1. The CDR3 sequence is 17 residues long. CDR1 and CDR2 (germline): SEHNR, FQNEAQ (reference sequence). J was trimmed by 6 bases and V by 4 bases; bases with no gene match: 13. In DNA form, the CDR3 reads TGTGCCAGCAGCTCCAGGACCGGGACAGGCCGGCCCGGGGAGCTGTTTTTT. Translation gives CASSSRTGTGRPGELFF.